Listed below are T cell receptor beta chains from one sample, sequenced in a study of blood T cell repertoires in COVID-19. TCRdb's copy holds only in-frame clones and misses some; the assay was immunoSEQ multiplex PCR. Seen here are 180,000 or so clones, approximately 85% observed once, and the top ten hold roughly 1.1%. Material: peripheral blood. All receptors come from a man in his sixties who had recovered from COVID-19. Each CDR3 is given with its conserved first and last residue. The order of the fields is CDR3 length, D gene, V gene, clone size, J gene, CDR3 DNA, CDR3 protein. A D gene is named only where the DNA matches it firmly. Clone size is not always given. Where it is, it says once, few, many or a class for expanded clones.

length: 21
D: .
V: TRBV4-1
size: .
J: TRBJ2-6
DNA: TGCGCCAGCAGCCTGGGGCCCTCTTACCACAGGCGCTACTCTGGGGCCAACGTCCTGACTTTC
CDR3: CASSLGPSYHRRYSGANVLTF

length: 15
D: TRBD2
V: TRBV18
size: .
J: TRBJ2-5
DNA: TGTGCCAGCCGGACTAGCGGGGGGGTCCAAGAGACCCAGTACTTC
CDR3: CASRTSGGVQETQYF

length: 14
D: .
V: TRBV5-4
size: .
J: TRBJ2-1
DNA: TGTGCCAGCAGCCCAGAAGCCGGGAACAATGAGCAGTTCTTC
CDR3: CASSPEAGNNEQFF

length: 13
D: .
V: TRBV5-1
size: .
J: TRBJ2-3
DNA: TGCGCCAGCAGACAGGGTCCGGGAGATACGCAGTATTTT
CDR3: CASRQGPGDTQYF

length: 16
D: .
V: TRBV3-1/TRBV3-2
size: .
J: TRBJ2-2
DNA: TGTGCCAGCAGCCAAGCGGACTGGGCGAACACCGGGGAGCTGTTTTTT
CDR3: CASSQADWANTGELFF

length: 16
D: TRBD1
V: TRBV4-2
size: .
J: TRBJ2-2
DNA: TGTGCCAGCAGCCAAGGTCTCGGGACAGCCACCGGGGAGCTGTTTTTT
CDR3: CASSQGLGTATGELFF

length: 13
D: TRBD1
V: TRBV29-1
size: .
J: TRBJ1-2
DNA: TGCAGCGTCCCAAAGGACAGGGCCTATGGCTACACCTTC
CDR3: CSVPKDRAYGYTF

length: 16
D: .
V: TRBV18
size: .
J: TRBJ2-5
DNA: TGTGCCAGCTCACCATCGGGACTGGAGGTACAAGAGACCCAGTACTTC
CDR3: CASSPSGLEVQETQYF

length: 15
D: TRBD1
V: TRBV27
size: .
J: TRBJ1-1
DNA: TGTGCCAGCAGTCCGGGACAGGGGGCTATCACTGAAGCTTTCTTT
CDR3: CASSPGQGAITEAFF

length: 13
D: .
V: TRBV11-2
size: .
J: TRBJ1-2
DNA: TGTGCCAGCAGCGGCGGGACTGACTATGGCTACACCTTC
CDR3: CASSGGTDYGYTF

length: 16
D: TRBD2
V: TRBV9
size: .
J: TRBJ2-3
DNA: TGTGCCAGCAGCGCCGGACTAGGTTACGTCGGCTATACGCAGTATTTT
CDR3: CASSAGLGYVGYTQYF

length: 15
D: .
V: TRBV14
size: .
J: TRBJ2-7
DNA: TGTGCCAGCAGCCAGGGGCGGGGGCGCAACTACGAGCAGTACTTC
CDR3: CASSQGRGRNYEQYF

length: 15
D: TRBD2
V: TRBV3-1/TRBV3-2
size: .
J: TRBJ2-5
DNA: TGTGCCAGCAACTTGGGTAGCGGGGGTCAAGAGACCCAGTACTTC
CDR3: CASNLGSGGQETQYF

length: 19
D: .
V: TRBV19
size: once
J: TRBJ1-2
DNA: TGTGCCAGTAGTTCGGAGACAGGTCTATCCTCGAAGACTCGATATGGCTACACCTTC
CDR3: CASSSETGLSSKTRYGYTF

length: 15
D: TRBD2
V: TRBV19
size: .
J: TRBJ2-3
DNA: TGTGCCAGTAGTATCAGCGGGGGGGAGACAGATACGCAGTATTTT
CDR3: CASSISGGETDTQYF

length: 15
D: .
V: TRBV29-1
size: once
J: TRBJ2-3
DNA: TGCAGCGTCGTACCCGGGGACAAAAGGGCAGATACGCAGTATTTT
CDR3: CSVVPGDKRADTQYF

length: 14
D: .
V: TRBV5-8
size: .
J: TRBJ2-4
DNA: TGTGCCAGCAGGCCAGGGGTAGCCAAAAACATTCAGTACTTC
CDR3: CASRPGVAKNIQYF